This TCR beta chain came from a study of blood T cells in healthy people across ages. Sample-barcoded 5' priming and a J-beta primer mix drove a second PCR of about 7 to 11 cycles. TCRdb ran MiXCR on the 5' RACE reads and lists one entry per CDR3 protein. Among 750,000 to 1,000,000 distinct CDR3 sequences listed, just under 30% were seen once. The CDR3 totals 14 residues. From germline, CDR1 is ENHRY and CDR2 SYGVKD. Trimming stripped 5 bases from V and 8 bases from J, with 18 bases between. General study results and limits: The diversity estimates, figures obtained from one million T cells, were considered underestimates.

Comment on this clonotype: Its specificity is unknown.

The same data also contributed to another study, on T cells of mothers and their children.

The receptor was derived from a woman aged 40-49 years in good health. The sequencing sample was made of blood. V is TRBV10-3 and J is TRBJ1-2, with D unresolved. The CDR3 region is CAISPGPGIWGYTF. The CDR3 nucleotides read TGTGCCATCAGTCCCGGGCCGGGGATTTGGGGCTACACCTTC.